This T cell receptor (beta chain) derives from a study of Ad26.COV2.S vaccination and SARS-CoV-2 variants. Study context: Ad26.COV2.S given intramuscularly, once or twice 56 days apart.

In regard to this clone: The antigen is not known.

Sequenced by immunoSEQ multiplex PCR; TCRdb stores in-frame clones only, minus some. The top ten hold 1.9% of the sample, which has 360,000 or so clones, 70% to 90% seen once. This CDR3 is 13 amino acids long. V lost 1 base and J lost 8, with 12 bases in between. Germline-derived CDR1 and CDR2 are SGHDT and YYEEEE. Treatment noted: about 20 received Ad26.COV2.S at low or high dose, single or two shots; several received placebo; per-sample allocation not given. Material that was analyzed had been drawn on day 63 after the first vaccine or placebo injection. General study findings and limits: Spike-specific TCR breadth was greater after Ad26.COV2.S than placebo. There was reportedly substantial breadth in spike-specific CD8+ and CD4+ T cell responses after vaccination.

The sequence was obtained from a person between 18 and 65 years old who received the Ad26.COV2.S COVID-19 vaccine or a placebo. The source material was peripheral blood, sampled in a trial of Ad26.COV2.S vaccine versus placebo. This sequence joins TRBV5-6 and TRBJ1-2; D is undetermined. CDR3 loop: CASSLRRSVGYTF. DNA of the CDR3: TGTGCCAGCAGCTTGCGCAGATCTGTGGGCTACACCTTC.